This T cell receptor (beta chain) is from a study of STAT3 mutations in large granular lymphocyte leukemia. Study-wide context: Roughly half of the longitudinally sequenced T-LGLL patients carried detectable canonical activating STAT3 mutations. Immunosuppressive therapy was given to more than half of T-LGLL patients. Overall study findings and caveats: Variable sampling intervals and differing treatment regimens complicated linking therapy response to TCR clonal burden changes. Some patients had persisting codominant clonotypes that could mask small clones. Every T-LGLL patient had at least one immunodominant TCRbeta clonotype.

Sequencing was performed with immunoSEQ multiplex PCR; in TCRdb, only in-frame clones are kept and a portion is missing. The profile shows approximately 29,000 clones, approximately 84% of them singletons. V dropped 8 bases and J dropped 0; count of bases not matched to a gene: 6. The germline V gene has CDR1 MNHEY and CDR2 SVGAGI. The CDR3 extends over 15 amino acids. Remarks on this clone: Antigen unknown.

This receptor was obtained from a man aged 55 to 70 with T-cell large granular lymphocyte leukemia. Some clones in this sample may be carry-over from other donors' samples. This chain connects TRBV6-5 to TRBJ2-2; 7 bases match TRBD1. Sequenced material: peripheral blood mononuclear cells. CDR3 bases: TGTGCCAGCGGTATGACAGGGACGAACACCGGGGAGCTGTTTTTT. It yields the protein CASGMTGTNTGELFF.